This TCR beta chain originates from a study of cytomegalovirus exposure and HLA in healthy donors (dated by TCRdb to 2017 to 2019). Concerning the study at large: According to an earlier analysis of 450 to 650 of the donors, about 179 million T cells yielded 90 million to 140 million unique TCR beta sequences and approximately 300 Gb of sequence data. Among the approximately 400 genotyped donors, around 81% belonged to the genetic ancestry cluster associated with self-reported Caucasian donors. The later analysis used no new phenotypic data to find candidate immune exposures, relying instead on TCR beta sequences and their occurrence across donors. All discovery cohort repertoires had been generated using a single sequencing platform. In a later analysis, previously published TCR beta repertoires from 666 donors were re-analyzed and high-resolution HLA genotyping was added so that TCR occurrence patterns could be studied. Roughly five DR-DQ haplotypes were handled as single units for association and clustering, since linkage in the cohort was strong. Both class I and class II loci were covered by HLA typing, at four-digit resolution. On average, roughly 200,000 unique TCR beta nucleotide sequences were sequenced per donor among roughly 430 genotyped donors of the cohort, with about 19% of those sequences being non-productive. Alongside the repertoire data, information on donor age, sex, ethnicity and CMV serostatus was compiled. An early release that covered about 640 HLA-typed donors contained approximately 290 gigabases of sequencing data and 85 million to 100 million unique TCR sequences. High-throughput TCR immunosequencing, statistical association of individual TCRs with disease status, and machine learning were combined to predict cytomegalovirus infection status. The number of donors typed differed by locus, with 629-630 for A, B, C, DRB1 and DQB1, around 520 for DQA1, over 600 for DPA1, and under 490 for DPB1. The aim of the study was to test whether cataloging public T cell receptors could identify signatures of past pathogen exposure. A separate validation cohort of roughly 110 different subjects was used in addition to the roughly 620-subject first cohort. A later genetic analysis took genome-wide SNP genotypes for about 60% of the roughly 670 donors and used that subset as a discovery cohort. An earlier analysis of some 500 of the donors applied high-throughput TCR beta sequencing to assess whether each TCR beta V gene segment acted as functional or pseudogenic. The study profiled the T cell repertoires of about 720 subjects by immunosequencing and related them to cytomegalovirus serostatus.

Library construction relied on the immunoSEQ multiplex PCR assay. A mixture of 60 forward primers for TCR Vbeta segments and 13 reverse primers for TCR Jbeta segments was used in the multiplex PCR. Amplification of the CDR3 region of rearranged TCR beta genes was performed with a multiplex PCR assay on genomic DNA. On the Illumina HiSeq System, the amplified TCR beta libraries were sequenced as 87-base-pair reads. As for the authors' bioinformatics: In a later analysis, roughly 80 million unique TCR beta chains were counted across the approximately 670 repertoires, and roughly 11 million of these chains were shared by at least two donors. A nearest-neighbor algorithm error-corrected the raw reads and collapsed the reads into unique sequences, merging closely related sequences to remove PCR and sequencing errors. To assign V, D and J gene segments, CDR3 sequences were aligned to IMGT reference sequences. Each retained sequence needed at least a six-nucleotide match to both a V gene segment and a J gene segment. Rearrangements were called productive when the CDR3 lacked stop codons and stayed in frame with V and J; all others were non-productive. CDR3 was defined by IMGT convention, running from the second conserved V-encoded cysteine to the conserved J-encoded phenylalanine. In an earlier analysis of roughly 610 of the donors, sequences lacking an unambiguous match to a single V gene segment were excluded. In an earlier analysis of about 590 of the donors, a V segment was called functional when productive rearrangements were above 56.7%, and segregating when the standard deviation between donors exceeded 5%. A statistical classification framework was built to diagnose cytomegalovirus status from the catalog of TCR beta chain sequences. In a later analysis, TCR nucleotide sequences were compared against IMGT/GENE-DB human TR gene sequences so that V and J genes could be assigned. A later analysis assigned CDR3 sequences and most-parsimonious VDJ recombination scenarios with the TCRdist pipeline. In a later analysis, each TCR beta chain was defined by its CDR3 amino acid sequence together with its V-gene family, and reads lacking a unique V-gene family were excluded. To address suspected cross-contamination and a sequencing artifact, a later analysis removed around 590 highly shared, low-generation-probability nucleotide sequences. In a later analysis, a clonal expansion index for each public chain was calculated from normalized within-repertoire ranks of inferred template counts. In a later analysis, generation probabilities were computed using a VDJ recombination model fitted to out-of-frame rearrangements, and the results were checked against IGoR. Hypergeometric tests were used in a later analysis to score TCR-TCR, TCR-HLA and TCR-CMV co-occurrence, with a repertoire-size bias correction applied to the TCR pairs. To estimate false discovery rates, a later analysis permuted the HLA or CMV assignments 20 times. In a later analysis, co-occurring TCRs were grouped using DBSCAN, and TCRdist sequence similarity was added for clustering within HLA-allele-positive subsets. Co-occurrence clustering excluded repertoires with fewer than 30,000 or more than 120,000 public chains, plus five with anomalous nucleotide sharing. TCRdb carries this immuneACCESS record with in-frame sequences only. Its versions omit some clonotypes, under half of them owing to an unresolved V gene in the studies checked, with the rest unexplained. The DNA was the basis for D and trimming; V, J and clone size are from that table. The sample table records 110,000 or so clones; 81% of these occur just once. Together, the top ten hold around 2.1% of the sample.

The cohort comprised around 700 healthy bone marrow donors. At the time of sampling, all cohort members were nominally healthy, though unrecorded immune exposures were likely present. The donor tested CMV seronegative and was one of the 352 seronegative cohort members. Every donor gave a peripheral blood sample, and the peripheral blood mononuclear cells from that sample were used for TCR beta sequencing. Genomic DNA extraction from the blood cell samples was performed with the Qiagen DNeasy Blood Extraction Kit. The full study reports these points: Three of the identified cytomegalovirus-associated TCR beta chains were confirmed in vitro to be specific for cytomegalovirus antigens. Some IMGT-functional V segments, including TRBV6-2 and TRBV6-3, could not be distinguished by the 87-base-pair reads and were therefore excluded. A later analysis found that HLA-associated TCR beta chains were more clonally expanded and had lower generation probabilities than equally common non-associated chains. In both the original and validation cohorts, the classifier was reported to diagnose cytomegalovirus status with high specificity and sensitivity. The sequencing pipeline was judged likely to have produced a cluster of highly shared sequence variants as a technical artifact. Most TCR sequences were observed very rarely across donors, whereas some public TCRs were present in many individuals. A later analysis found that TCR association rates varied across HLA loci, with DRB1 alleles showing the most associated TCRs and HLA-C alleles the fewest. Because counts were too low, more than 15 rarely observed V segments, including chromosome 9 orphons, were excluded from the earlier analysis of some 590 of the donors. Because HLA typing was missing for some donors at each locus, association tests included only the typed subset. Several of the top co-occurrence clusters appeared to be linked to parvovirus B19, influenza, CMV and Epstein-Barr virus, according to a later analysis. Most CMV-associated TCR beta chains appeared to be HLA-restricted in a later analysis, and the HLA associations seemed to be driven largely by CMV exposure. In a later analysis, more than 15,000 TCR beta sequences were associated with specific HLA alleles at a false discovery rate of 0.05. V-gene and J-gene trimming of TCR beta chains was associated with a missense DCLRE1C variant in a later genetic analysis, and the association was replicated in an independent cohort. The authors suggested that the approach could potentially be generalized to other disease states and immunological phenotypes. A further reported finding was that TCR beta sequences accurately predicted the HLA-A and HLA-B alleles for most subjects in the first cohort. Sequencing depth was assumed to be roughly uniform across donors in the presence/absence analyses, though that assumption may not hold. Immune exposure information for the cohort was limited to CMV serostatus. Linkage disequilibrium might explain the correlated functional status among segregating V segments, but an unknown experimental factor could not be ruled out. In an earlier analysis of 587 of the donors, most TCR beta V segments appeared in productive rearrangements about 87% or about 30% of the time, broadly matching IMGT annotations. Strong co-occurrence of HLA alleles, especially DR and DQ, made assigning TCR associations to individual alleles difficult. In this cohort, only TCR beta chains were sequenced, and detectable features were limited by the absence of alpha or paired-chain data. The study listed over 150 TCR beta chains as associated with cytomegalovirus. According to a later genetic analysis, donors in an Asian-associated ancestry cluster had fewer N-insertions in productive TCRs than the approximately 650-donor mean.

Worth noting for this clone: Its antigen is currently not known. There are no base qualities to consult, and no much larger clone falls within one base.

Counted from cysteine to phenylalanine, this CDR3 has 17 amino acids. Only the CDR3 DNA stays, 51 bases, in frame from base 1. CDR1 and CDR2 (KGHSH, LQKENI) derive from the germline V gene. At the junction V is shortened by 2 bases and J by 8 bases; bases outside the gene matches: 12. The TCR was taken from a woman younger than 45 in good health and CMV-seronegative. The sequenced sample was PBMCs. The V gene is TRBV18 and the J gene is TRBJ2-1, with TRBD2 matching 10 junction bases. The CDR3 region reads CASSPEVLAGGLDEQFF. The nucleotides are TGTGCCAGCTCACCAGAGGTGTTAGCGGGAGGTTTAGATGAGCAGTTCTTC.